Listed below are T cell receptor beta chains from one sample, sequenced in a study of vaccination effects on CD4 cells after COVID-19. What these receptors recognize is not known. The assay was immunoSEQ multiplex PCR, and TCRdb's table has in-frame clones only and misses some. The data show roughly 64,000 clones, about 69% seen once. Sequenced here: CD4+ T cells from PBMCs cultured without peptide, sampled before COVID-19 vaccination. The receptors come from a human donor who had a prior SARS-CoV-2 infection. The conserved cysteine and the conserved F or W are not part of the CDR3 here. Fields, in order: V gene, J gene, CDR3 protein.

v_call: TRBV5-6
j_call: TRBJ2-7
cdr3_aa: ASSFGLAGGPGEQY

v_call: TRBV7-2
j_call: TRBJ1-5
cdr3_aa: ASSLARGWAQPQH

v_call: TRBV7-2
j_call: TRBJ2-1
cdr3_aa: ASSFSTSVSYNEQF

v_call: TRBV5-1
j_call: TRBJ2-1
cdr3_aa: ASSRTSGTLYNEQF

v_call: TRBV6-5
j_call: TRBJ2-1
cdr3_aa: ASSYVRGAGEQF

v_call: TRBV16
j_call: TRBJ1-5
cdr3_aa: ASSQSFDNQPQH

v_call: TRBV6-5
j_call: TRBJ1-2
cdr3_aa: ASRDWTGDYGYT

v_call: TRBV6-2/TRBV6-3
j_call: TRBJ1-5
cdr3_aa: ASSYVDSNQPQH

v_call: TRBV4-1
j_call: TRBJ1-4
cdr3_aa: ASSQAGFFNEKLF

v_call: TRBV2
j_call: TRBJ2-1
cdr3_aa: ASSVRGYNEQF

v_call: TRBV2
j_call: TRBJ1-5
cdr3_aa: ASGVDQPQH

v_call: TRBV24-1
j_call: TRBJ1-2
cdr3_aa: ATSDVKEADGYT

v_call: TRBV10-3
j_call: TRBJ2-1
cdr3_aa: AISEDRDRPNEQF

v_call: TRBV15
j_call: TRBJ1-6
cdr3_aa: ATSRGQGGGSPLH

v_call: TRBV3-1/TRBV3-2
j_call: TRBJ1-6
cdr3_aa: ASSQDTETGDFYNSPLH

v_call: TRBV10-3
j_call: TRBJ2-1
cdr3_aa: AISEGSRGGYYNEQF

v_call: TRBV10-3
j_call: TRBJ2-7
cdr3_aa: AIRSPSGDRVGEQY

v_call: TRBV30
j_call: TRBJ1-5
cdr3_aa: AWSPDTSYQPQH

v_call: TRBV4-1
j_call: TRBJ1-6
cdr3_aa: ASSQDGVKYSYNSPLH

v_call: TRBV7-2
j_call: TRBJ2-4
cdr3_aa: ASSSRTGENIQY

v_call: TRBV5-4
j_call: TRBJ2-7
cdr3_aa: ASSFSGLSSYEQY

v_call: TRBV4-3
j_call: TRBJ2-2
cdr3_aa: ASSQSLGGGVFTGELF

v_call: TRBV4-2
j_call: TRBJ2-7
cdr3_aa: ASSQDGQTYEQY

v_call: TRBV7-3
j_call: TRBJ2-1
cdr3_aa: ASSFIPGLQNNEQF

v_call: TRBV7-7
j_call: TRBJ1-1
cdr3_aa: ASSPVGGQNTEAF

v_call: TRBV11-2
j_call: TRBJ1-1
cdr3_aa: ASSLGSVRGQWNALPAF

v_call: TRBV29-1
j_call: TRBJ2-1
cdr3_aa: SVEPLAEPLYNEQF

v_call: TRBV2
j_call: TRBJ2-7
cdr3_aa: ASKGQGTYEQY

v_call: TRBV5-1
j_call: TRBJ2-7
cdr3_aa: ASSRQSGTGQREQY

v_call: TRBV11-3
j_call: TRBJ2-1
cdr3_aa: ASSSGWLAVNEQF

v_call: TRBV6-5
j_call: TRBJ2-7
cdr3_aa: ASRPRTNYEQY

v_call: TRBV5-4
j_call: TRBJ2-5
cdr3_aa: AAKGGRKETQY

v_call: TRBV19
j_call: TRBJ2-7
cdr3_aa: ASKYSDRSYEQY

v_call: TRBV7-2
j_call: TRBJ2-2
cdr3_aa: ASSFRTSGGHTGELF

v_call: TRBV29-1
j_call: TRBJ2-1
cdr3_aa: SVEVARDNEQF

v_call: TRBV18
j_call: TRBJ2-3
cdr3_aa: ASSTPGRADTQY

v_call: TRBV7-8
j_call: TRBJ2-5
cdr3_aa: ASSPQRWGGQETQY

v_call: TRBV21-1
j_call: TRBJ2-3
cdr3_aa: ASSNRTAGDADTQY

v_call: TRBV5-4
j_call: TRBJ1-3
cdr3_aa: ASSLGPSSGNTIY

v_call: TRBV27
j_call: TRBJ1-6
cdr3_aa: ASSREGSYNSPLH

v_call: TRBV9
j_call: TRBJ2-4
cdr3_aa: ASSGGLAGGAKNIQY

v_call: TRBV13
j_call: TRBJ1-6
cdr3_aa: ASSLTGGSPLH

v_call: TRBV7-2
j_call: TRBJ2-3
cdr3_aa: ASSALAGASTDTQY

v_call: TRBV27
j_call: TRBJ2-3
cdr3_aa: ASSLLTMGLGADTQY

v_call: TRBV30
j_call: TRBJ2-5
cdr3_aa: AWSPGGGDRETQY

v_call: TRBV21-1
j_call: TRBJ2-1
cdr3_aa: ATKTCSYNEQF

v_call: TRBV5-5
j_call: TRBJ2-7
cdr3_aa: ASSKGQGAFEQY

v_call: TRBV7-8
j_call: TRBJ2-5
cdr3_aa: ASRDYLVETQY

v_call: TRBV5-1
j_call: TRBJ1-1
cdr3_aa: ASSQLEPLSNTEAF

v_call: TRBV9
j_call: TRBJ2-7
cdr3_aa: ASSEGGQAYEQY

v_call: TRBV7-2
j_call: TRBJ1-4
cdr3_aa: ASSVVAGDEKLF

v_call: TRBV11-3
j_call: TRBJ2-1
cdr3_aa: ASSLQGAPKYNEQF